This TCR beta chain derives from a study of cytomegalovirus exposure and HLA in healthy donors. Study in general: An early release of data contained approximately 80 million unique TCRs, which came from HLA-typed donors.

V shed 4 bases and J shed 8 bases, with 8 bases lying between them. CDR3 length equals 11 residues. The germline CDR1 and CDR2 sequences are GTSNPN and SVGIG (reference sequence). Healthy bone marrow donors made up the donor group. PCR amplification relied on 60 Vbeta primers (plus 13 Jbeta primers). Assay used: immunoSEQ multiplex PCR; TCRdb lists only in-frame clones, some missing. The table lists more than 100,000 clones, approximately 78% of them singletons. The chain combines TRBV30 with TRBJ2-2, with D unclear. This TCR was recovered from a woman aged 45 to 65 in good health and CMV-seropositive. The material sequenced was PBMCs. The CDR3 nucleotides are TGTGCCTGGAATTGGCGGGGGGAGCTGTTTTTT. Its protein product is CAWNWRGELFF.